The rows below give T cell receptor beta chains drawn from one sample of a study of T cells in narcolepsy. The method was immunoSEQ multiplex PCR; TCRdb's version includes in-frame clones alone and lacks a portion of them. The repertoire holds 25,000 to 35,000 clones, with roughly 90% as singletons. Material: CD45RA- memory CD4+ T cells from PBMCs. The receptors come from a human donor with narcolepsy. Each CDR3 is given with its conserved first and last residue. A D gene is named only where the DNA matches it firmly. A row's size may be missing; if present it is once, few, many or a size class.

V	J	size	D	CDR3	DNA
TRBV7-9	TRBJ1-1	.	.	CASSDRSTEAFF	TGTGCCAGCAGCGACAGGTCTACTGAAGCTTTCTTT
TRBV5-6	TRBJ1-3	.	TRBD1	CASSLFGQGASGNTIYF	TGTGCCAGCAGCTTGTTTGGGCAGGGGGCCTCTGGAAACACCATATATTTT
TRBV11-2	TRBJ2-7	.	TRBD1	CASSLGDRVYEQYF	TGTGCCAGCAGCTTAGGGGACAGAGTCTACGAGCAGTACTTC
TRBV5-6	TRBJ1-1	.	.	CASSLRSGVGSEAFF	TGTGCCAGCAGCTTGCGGTCAGGGGTCGGCAGTGAAGCTTTCTTT
TRBV4-1	TRBJ1-3	.	.	CASSHPSRDSRNTIYF	TGCGCCAGCAGCCATCCCTCGCGGGACTCTCGAAACACCATATATTTT
TRBV18	TRBJ2-3	.	TRBD1	CASSPSTGSTDTQYF	TGTGCCAGCTCGCCGTCGACAGGGAGCACAGATACGCAGTATTTT
TRBV11-2	TRBJ2-7	.	.	CASANNGRQSPYEQYF	TGTGCCAGCGCTAATAATGGTCGACAGAGCCCCTACGAGCAGTACTTC
TRBV19	TRBJ1-1	.	.	CASSIPLTGEAFF	TGTGCCAGTAGTATCCCCCTGACGGGTGAAGCTTTCTTT
TRBV4-1	TRBJ2-1	.	TRBD2	CASSQPTSGSHNEQFF	TGCGCCAGCAGCCAACCGACTAGCGGGAGCCACAATGAGCAGTTCTTC
TRBV27	TRBJ1-2	.	.	CASSRGGPYGYTF	TGTGCCAGCAGCCGTGGAGGACCCTATGGCTACACCTTC
TRBV4-2	TRBJ2-7	.	TRBD2	CASSQPGLAGDIYEQYF	TGTGCCAGCAGCCAACCGGGACTAGCGGGAGATATCTACGAGCAGTACTTC
TRBV30	TRBJ2-3	.	TRBD2	CAWKSGSNTDTQYF	TGTGCCTGGAAAAGCGGGAGCAACACAGATACGCAGTATTTT
TRBV28	TRBJ1-2	.	TRBD1	CASSSSGGAGYGYTF	TGTGCCAGCAGTTCCTCAGGGGGCGCTGGGTATGGCTACACCTTC
TRBV14	TRBJ2-5	.	.	CASSLNRETQYF	TGTGCCAGCAGCCTAAACAGGGAGACCCAGTACTTC
TRBV19	TRBJ2-7	once	TRBD2	CASSITAGGSYEQYF	TGTGCCAGTAGTATTACAGCGGGAGGAAGCTACGAGCAGTACTTC
TRBV6-1	TRBJ1-5	.	TRBD1	CATRDRVSNQPQHF	TGTGCCACCCGAGACAGGGTCAGCAATCAGCCCCAGCATTTT
TRBV7-3	TRBJ2-1	.	.	CASSKGGDRYNEQFF	TGTGCCAGCAGCAAAGGCGGGGACCGCTACAATGAGCAGTTCTTC
TRBV10-3	TRBJ2-1	.	.	CAISDRVKMALNEQFF	TGTGCCATCAGTGACAGGGTGAAAATGGCTCTCAATGAGCAGTTCTTC
TRBV5-6	TRBJ1-2	.	TRBD1	CASSFRAPRDRGHNYGYTF	TGTGCCAGCAGCTTCAGGGCCCCCCGGGACAGGGGGCATAACTATGGCTACACCTTC
TRBV20-1	TRBJ1-2	.	.	CSARGKGADTF	TGCAGTGCTAGAGGGAAAGGGGCGGACACCTTC
TRBV5-1	TRBJ2-4	.	.	CASSLDYQTKNIQYF	TGCGCCAGCAGCTTGGACTACCAGACCAAAAACATTCAGTACTTC
TRBV5-5	TRBJ2-1	.	TRBD2	CASSFLTGRAQNEQFF	TGTGCCAGCAGCTTTTTAACCGGGAGGGCCCAGAATGAGCAGTTCTTC
TRBV4-1	TRBJ2-7	.	.	CASSQVNMGFWDEQYF	TGCGCCAGCAGCCAAGTCAATATGGGTTTCTGGGACGAGCAGTACTTC
TRBV7-2	TRBJ2-1	.	TRBD1	CAGDRPGGSYNEQFF	TGTGCCGGCGATCGGCCAGGGGGATCCTACAATGAGCAGTTCTTC
TRBV4-1	TRBJ1-4	.	.	CASSQGTTNEKLFF	TGCGCCAGCAGCCAGGGAACAACTAATGAAAAACTGTTTTTT
TRBV20-1	TRBJ2-6	.	.	CSARANVLTF	TGCAGTGCTAGGGCCAACGTCCTGACTTTC
TRBV30	TRBJ2-1	.	TRBD2	CAWIKTAGGYNEQFF	TGTGCCTGGATCAAGACGGCGGGAGGGTACAATGAGCAGTTCTTC
TRBV5-1	TRBJ2-1	.	TRBD2	CASSPKRDYPLDEQFF	TGCGCCAGCAGCCCAAAACGGGACTACCCCCTCGATGAGCAGTTCTTC
TRBV7-2	TRBJ1-4	.	TRBD1	CASSVDRATNEKLFF	TGTGCCAGCAGCGTCGACAGGGCAACTAATGAAAAACTGTTTTTT
TRBV19	TRBJ1-2	once	.	CASKYPPGDNYGYTF	TGTGCCAGTAAATATCCCCCAGGGGATAACTATGGCTACACCTTC
TRBV28	TRBJ1-5	.	.	CASSLGTGGNQPQHF	TGTGCCAGCAGTTTAGGTACAGGAGGCAATCAGCCCCAGCATTTT
TRBV5-6	TRBJ2-5	.	.	CASSLGARETQYF	TGTGCCAGCAGCTTGGGGGCGCGGGAGACCCAGTACTTC
TRBV6-6	TRBJ2-7	.	TRBD1	CASSYNPGQGIEQYF	TGTGCCAGCAGTTATAATCCGGGACAGGGGATCGAGCAGTACTTC
TRBV10-3	TRBJ2-7	once	.	CAIRPALVGEQYF	TGTGCCATCAGGCCGGCGCTAGTGGGCGAGCAGTACTTC
TRBV18	TRBJ2-1	.	TRBD2	CASSPNGLAGVGEQFF	TGTGCCAGCTCACCAAACGGACTAGCGGGAGTGGGTGAGCAGTTCTTC
TRBV7-9	TRBJ2-7	.	.	CASSLAGGGRSYEQYF	TGTGCCAGCAGCTTAGCGGGGGGCGGCCGAAGCTACGAGCAGTACTTC
TRBV18	TRBJ2-7	.	TRBD1	CASSPDRGREQYF	TGTGCCAGCTCACCCGACAGGGGGCGCGAGCAGTACTTC
TRBV5-4	TRBJ1-6	.	.	CASSLAGQGNSPLHF	TGTGCCAGCAGCTTGGCCGGGCAGGGGAATTCACCCCTCCACTTT
TRBV27	TRBJ1-5	.	.	CASSLPSSNQPQHF	TGTGCCAGCAGTTTACCGAGTAGCAATCAGCCCCAGCATTTT
TRBV5-4	TRBJ1-4	.	.	CASSLGAVEEKLFF	TGTGCCAGCAGCTTGGGGGCAGTGGAGGAAAAACTGTTTTTT
TRBV6-1	TRBJ1-5	.	TRBD1	CASITIQGGNQPQHF	TGTGCCAGCATCACAATACAGGGGGGCAATCAGCCCCAGCATTTT
TRBV5-1	TRBJ2-7	.	.	CASSPGQFVYEQYF	TGCGCCAGCAGCCCTGGACAGTTCGTCTACGAGCAGTACTTC
TRBV18	TRBJ1-1	.	TRBD1	CASSRERQQGAHTEAFF	TGTGCCAGCTCACGGGAACGACAACAGGGGGCGCATACTGAAGCTTTCTTT
TRBV6-5	TRBJ2-7	.	TRBD1	CATIGTGGGYEQYF	TGTGCCACAATAGGGACAGGGGGGGGCTACGAGCAGTACTTC
TRBV6-5	TRBJ1-2	.	TRBD1	CASSYSRQGDYGYTF	TGTGCCAGCAGTTACTCACGACAGGGTGACTATGGCTACACCTTC
TRBV4-3	TRBJ1-2	.	.	CASSQRGGQNYGYTF	TGCGCCAGCAGCCAGAGGGGGGGGCAGAACTATGGCTACACCTTC
TRBV2	TRBJ1-5	.	.	CASRRASNQPQHF	TGTGCCAGCAGAAGAGCTTCCAATCAGCCCCAGCATTTT
TRBV7-3	TRBJ2-2	.	TRBD2	CASSRITSGRYTGELFF	TGTGCCAGCAGCCGAATTACTAGCGGGAGATACACCGGGGAGCTGTTTTTT
TRBV4-3	TRBJ1-6	.	.	CASSQDERRGDSPLHF	TGCGCCAGCAGCCAAGATGAGAGGAGAGGGGATTCACCCCTCCACTTT